This T cell receptor beta chain was captured by sequencing in a study of T cells after yellow fever vaccination. Points from the study as a whole: Shared CD4/CD8 clonotypes were a small share, likely from convergent recombination.

TCR cDNA, made by 5'RACE template switching, carried an added universal primer site and UMIs. TCRdb ran MiXCR on the 5' RACE reads and lists one entry per CDR3 protein. The data contain some 600,000 distinct CDR3 sequences, roughly 17% of them singletons. This CDR3 has 14 amino acids. Germline V gives CDR1 LNHNV, CDR2 YYDKDF (reference sequence). The ends were cut back, 1 base at V and 4 bases at J, with 7 bases in the middle. Comments on this clonotype: Its antigen is not identified.

The rearrangement uses TRBV15 and TRBJ1-4; D not resolved. The receptor was isolated from a man between 18 and 29 years old who received the YFV17D yellow fever vaccine. Material: PBMCs, obtained around 5 days after the first yellow fever vaccination. Written as DNA, the CDR3 is TGTGCCACCAGCAGAGTAAGGGTTAATGAAAAACTGTTTTTT. It is translated as CATSRVRVNEKLFF.